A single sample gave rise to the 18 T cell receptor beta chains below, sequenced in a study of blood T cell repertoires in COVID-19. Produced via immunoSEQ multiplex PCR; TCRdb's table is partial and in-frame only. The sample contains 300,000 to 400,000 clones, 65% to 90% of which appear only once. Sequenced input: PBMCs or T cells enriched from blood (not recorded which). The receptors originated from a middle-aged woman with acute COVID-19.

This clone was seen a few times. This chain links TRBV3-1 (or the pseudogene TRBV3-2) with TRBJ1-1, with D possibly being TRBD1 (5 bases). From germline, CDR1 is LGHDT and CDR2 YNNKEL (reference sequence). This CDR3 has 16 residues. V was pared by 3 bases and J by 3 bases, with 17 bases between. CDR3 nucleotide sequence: TGTGCCAGCAGCCACTCCAGGGTTCTTGGGGACACTGAAGCTTTCTTT. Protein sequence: CASSHSRVLGDTEAFF.

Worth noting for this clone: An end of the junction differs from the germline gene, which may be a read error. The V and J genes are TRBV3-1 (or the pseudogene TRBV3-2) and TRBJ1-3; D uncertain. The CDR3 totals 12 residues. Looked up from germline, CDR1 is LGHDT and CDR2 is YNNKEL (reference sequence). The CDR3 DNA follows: TGTGCCAGCAGCCAAGGAAGGATGGCGGTTGATTTT. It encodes CASSQGRMAVDF.

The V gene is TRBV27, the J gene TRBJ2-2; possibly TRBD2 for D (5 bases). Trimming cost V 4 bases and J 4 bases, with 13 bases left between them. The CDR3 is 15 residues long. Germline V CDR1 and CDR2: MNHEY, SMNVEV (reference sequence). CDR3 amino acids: CASSSPSGSTGELFF. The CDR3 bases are TGTGCCAGCAGTTCCCCCAGCGGATCCACCGGGGAGCTGTTTTTT.

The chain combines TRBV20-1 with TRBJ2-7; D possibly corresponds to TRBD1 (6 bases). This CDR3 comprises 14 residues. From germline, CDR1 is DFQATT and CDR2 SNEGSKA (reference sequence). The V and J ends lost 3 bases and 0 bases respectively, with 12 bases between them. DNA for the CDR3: TGCAGTGCTAGTGAGGCAGGGGTCTCCTACGAGCAGTACTTC. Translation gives CSASEAGVSYEQYF.

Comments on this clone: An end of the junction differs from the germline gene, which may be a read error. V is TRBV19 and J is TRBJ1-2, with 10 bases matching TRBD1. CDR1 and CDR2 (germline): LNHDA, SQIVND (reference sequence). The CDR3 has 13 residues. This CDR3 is CSSSRQGAHGYTF. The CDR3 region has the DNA TGCTCGTCCTCACGACAGGGGGCCCATGGCTACACCTTC.

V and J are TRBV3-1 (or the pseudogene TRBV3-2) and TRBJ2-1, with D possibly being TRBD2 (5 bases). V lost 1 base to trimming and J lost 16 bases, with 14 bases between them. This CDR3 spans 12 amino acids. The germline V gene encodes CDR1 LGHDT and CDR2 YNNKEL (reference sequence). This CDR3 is CASSQVRGLVFF. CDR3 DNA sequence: TGTGCCAGCAGCCAAGTCAGAGGACTTGTTTTCTTC.

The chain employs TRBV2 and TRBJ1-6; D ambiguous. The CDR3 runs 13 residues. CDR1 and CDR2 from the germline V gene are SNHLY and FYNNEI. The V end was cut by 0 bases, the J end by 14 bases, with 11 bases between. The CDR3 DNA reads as TGTGCCAGCAGTGAAGCGCTAGGAGTGGCCCTCCACTTT. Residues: CASSEALGVALHF.

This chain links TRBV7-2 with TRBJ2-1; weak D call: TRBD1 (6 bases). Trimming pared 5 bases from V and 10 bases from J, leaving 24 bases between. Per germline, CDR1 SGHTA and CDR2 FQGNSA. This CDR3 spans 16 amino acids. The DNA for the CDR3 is TGTGCCAGCAGCCGGGCGGACAGCCCTCCTACGGGAGAGCAGTTCTTC. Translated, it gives CASSRADSPPTGEQFF. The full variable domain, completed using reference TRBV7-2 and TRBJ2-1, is GAGVSQSPSNKVTEKGKDVELRCDPISGHTALYWYRQSLGQGLEFLIYFQGNSAPDKSGLPSDRFSAERTGGSVSTLTIQRTQQEDSAVYLCASSRADSPPTGEQFFGPGTRLTVL.

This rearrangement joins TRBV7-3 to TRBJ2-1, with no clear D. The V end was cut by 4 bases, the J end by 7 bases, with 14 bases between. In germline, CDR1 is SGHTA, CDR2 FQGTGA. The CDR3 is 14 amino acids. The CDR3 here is CASSSSRNLNEQFF. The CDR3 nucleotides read TGTGCCAGCAGCTCATCTAGAAATTTGAATGAGCAGTTCTTC.

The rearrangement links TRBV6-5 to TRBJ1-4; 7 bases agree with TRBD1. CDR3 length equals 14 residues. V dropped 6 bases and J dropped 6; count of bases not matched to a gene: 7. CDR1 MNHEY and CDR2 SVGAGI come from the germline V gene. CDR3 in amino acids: CASRKQGYDEKLFF. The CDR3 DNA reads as TGTGCCAGCAGGAAACAGGGGTACGATGAAAAACTGTTTTTT.

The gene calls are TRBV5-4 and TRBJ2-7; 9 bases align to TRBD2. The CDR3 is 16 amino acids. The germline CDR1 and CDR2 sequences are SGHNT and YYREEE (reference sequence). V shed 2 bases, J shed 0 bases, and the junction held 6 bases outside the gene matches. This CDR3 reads CASSFGGGADSYEQYF. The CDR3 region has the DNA TGTGCCAGCAGCTTTGGCGGGGGGGCAGACTCCTACGAGCAGTACTTC.

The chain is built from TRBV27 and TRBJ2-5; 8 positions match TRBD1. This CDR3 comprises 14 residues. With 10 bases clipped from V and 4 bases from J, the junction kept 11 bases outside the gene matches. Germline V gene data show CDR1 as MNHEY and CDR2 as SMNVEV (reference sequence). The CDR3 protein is CAIGTGVGRETQYF. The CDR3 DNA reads TGTGCCATCGGGACAGGCGTTGGCCGAGAGACCCAGTACTTC.

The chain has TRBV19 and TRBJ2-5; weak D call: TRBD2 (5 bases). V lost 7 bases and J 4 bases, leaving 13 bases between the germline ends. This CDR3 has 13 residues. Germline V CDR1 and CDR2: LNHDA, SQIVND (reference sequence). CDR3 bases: TGTGCCAGTAAAGCTCGGGATCCAGAGACCCAGTACTTC. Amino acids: CASKARDPETQYF.

The CDR3 sequence is CASRRTETYEQYF. CDR3 nucleotides: TGTGCCAGCCGCCGGACAGAGACCTACGAGCAGTACTTC. The V gene is TRBV27, the J gene TRBJ2-7; maybe TRBD1 (6 bases). The CDR3 is made up of 13 amino acids. With 8 bases removed from V and 2 bases from J, the gap between germline ends came to 13 bases. CDR1 MNHEY and CDR2 SMNVEV come from the germline V gene (reference sequence).

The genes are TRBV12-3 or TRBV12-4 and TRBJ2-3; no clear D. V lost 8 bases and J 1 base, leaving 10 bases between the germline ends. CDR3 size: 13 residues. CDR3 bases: TGTGCCAGCTGCCCAAGCCGCACAGATACGCAGTATTTT. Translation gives CASCPSRTDTQYF.

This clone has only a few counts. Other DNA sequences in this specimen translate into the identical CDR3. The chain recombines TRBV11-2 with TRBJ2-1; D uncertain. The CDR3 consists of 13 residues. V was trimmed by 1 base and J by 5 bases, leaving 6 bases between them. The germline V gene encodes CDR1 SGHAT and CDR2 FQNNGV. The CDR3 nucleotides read TGTGCCAGCAGCTTAGGACTCAACAATGAGCAGTTCTTC. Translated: CASSLGLNNEQFF.

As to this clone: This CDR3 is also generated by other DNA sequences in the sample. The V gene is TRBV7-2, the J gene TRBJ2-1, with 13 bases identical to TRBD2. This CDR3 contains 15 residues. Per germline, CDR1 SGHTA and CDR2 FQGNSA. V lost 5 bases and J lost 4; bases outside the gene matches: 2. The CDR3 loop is CASSKLAGGYNEQFF. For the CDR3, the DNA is TGTGCCAGCAGCAAACTAGCGGGAGGGTACAATGAGCAGTTCTTC.

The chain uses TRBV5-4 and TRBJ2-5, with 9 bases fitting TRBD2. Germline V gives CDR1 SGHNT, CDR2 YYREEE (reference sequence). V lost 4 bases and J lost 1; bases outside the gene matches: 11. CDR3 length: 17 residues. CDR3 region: CASSQGLSGGLQETQYF. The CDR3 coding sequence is TGTGCCAGCAGCCAGGGGTTGAGCGGGGGGCTCCAAGAGACCCAGTACTTC.